Described below is a single T cell receptor beta chain sequence and its context. The sample is drawn from a study of blood T cell repertoires in COVID-19. On the study more broadly: Some COVID-19 samples were acute and others convalescent; all came from the United States, Italy and Spain.

Original processing notes: From reference gene primer amplification, estimates of nucleated cell counts were derived. Clones were sequenced by immunoSEQ multiplex PCR, and TCRdb holds only the in-frame ones, with some missing. The V and J calls and clone size were taken over from that table, and D and trimming were inferred from the DNA. The table lists some 250,000 clones, approximately 78% of them singletons, with roughly 3.2% in the top ten. The CDR3 is 15 amino acids. Trimming took off 0 bases at V and 3 bases at J, with 9 bases between the two ends. The V gene's germline CDR1 is MNHEY and CDR2 SVGAGI.

The receptor was derived from a woman in her late teens or twenties with acute or convalescent COVID-19. This chain uses TRBV6-5 with TRBJ1-3; D ambiguous. The sequenced sample was peripheral blood. The CDR3 sequence is CASSYSPGIGNTIYF. The CDR3 DNA sequence: TGTGCCAGCAGTTACTCTCCGGGAATTGGAAACACCATATATTTT.